This TCR beta chain is from a study of blood T cell repertoires in COVID-19. This table comes from immunoSEQ multiplex PCR, and its TCRdb copy is limited to in-frame clones, with some not included. The table includes about 190,000 clones, 75% to 90% detected once. Trimming pared 0 bases from V and 7 bases from J, leaving 9 bases between. Germline CDR1 is MNHNS and CDR2 is SASEGT. This CDR3 region has 13 residues. The sequence was obtained from a man aged 35-49 years with acute or convalescent COVID-19. Sample: peripheral blood. J is TRBJ1-1 and V is TRBV6-1; D remains unclear. The DNA for the CDR3 is TGTGCCAGCAGTGAAGCGCGGGGATTTGAAGCTTTCTTT. It encodes CASSEARGFEAFF.